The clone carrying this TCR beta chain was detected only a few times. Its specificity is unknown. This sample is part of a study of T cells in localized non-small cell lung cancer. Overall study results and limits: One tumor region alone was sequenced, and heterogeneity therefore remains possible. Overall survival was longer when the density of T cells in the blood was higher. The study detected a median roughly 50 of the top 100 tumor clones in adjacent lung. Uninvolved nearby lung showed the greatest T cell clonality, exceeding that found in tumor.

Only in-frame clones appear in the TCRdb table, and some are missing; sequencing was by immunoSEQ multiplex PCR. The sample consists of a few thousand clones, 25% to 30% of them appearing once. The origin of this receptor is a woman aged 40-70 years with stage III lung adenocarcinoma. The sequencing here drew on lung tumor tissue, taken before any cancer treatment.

The CDR3 region is CASSFGQGATDTQYF. Here the CDR3 DNA reads TGTGCCAGCAGCTTCGGACAGGGGGCCACAGATACGCAGTATTTT. The rearrangement joins TRBV11-3 to TRBJ2-3, with 11 positions matching TRBD1. V lost 3 bases and J lost 2; bases outside the gene matches: 1. In germline, CDR1 is SGHNT, CDR2 YENEEA. The CDR3 is 15 residues long. The full variable domain, completed using reference TRBV11-3 and TRBJ2-3, is EAGVVQSPRYKIIEKKQPVAFWCNPISGHNTLYWYLQNLGQGPELLIRYENEEAVDDSQLPKDRFSAERLKGVDSTLKIQPAELGDSAVYLCASSFGQGATDTQYFGPGTRLTVL.